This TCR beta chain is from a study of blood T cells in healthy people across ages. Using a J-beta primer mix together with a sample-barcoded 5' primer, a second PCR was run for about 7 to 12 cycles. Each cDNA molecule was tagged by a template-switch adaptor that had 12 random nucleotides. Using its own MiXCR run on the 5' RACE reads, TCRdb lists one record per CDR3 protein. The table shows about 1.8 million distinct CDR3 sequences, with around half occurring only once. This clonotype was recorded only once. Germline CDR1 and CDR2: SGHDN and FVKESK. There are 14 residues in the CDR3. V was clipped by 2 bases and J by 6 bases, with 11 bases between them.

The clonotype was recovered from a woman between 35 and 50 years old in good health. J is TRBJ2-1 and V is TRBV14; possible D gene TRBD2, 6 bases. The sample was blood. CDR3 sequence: CASSQSSVINEQFF. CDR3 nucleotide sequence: TGTGCCAGCAGCCAATCTAGCGTCATCAATGAGCAGTTCTTC.